Given below is one T cell receptor beta chain in context. Its antigen has not been determined. No quality values exist for individual bases; no much larger clone is one base distant. The library was obtained by the immunoSEQ multiplex PCR assay. Rearranged TCR beta chain sequences were amplified using the hsTCRB Kit according to the manufacturer's protocol. Sequencing of TCRB libraries was carried out on an Illumina MiSeq. Per the original workflow: The kit vendor's proprietary platform handled demultiplexing, trimming and gene mapping. Entries here come from immuneACCESS through TCRdb and include only in-frame sequences with V and J called. Some clones fail to appear in such tables; in the studies checked, an unresolved V gene covers under half of the shortfall, and the cause of the remainder is unknown. The V and J calls and clone size are taken from that table; D and trimming were inferred from the DNA. The sample includes approximately 60,000 clones, with just under 90% observed a single time. Clones ranked in the top ten supply approximately 4.6% of the sample.

The CDR3 runs 16 amino acids, cysteine and phenylalanine included. This entry keeps only the CDR3 DNA: 48 bases, framed from base 1. V lost 0 bases and J lost 5 bases, and the count of bases not matched to a germline gene is 6. According to the germline V gene, CDR1 reads SGHRS and CDR2 reads YFSETQ. This specimen's time point label, per the study, means: week 5, during vaccination. Every vaccine dose consisted of 300 ug of a 20-mer mutant IDH1 peptide in Montanide, administered subcutaneously together with topical imiquimod. The donors had newly diagnosed IDH1-mutant astrocytomas of WHO grade 3 or 4 that showed loss of nuclear ATRX. The samples were drawn from NOA16, a multicentre, single-arm, open-label phase I trial in Germany that tested a mutant IDH1 peptide vaccine in humans for the first time. Genomic DNA for TCRB sequencing was extracted from EDTA blood using the DNeasy Blood and Tissue Kit.

This sample was taken from a study of a mutant IDH1 vaccine in newly diagnosed glioma (dated by TCRdb to the early 2020s). For the study in its entirety: Patients were given eight vaccinations, in weeks 1, 3, 5, 7, 11, 15, 19 and 23, which matched visits V03 through V10. Longitudinal TCRB deep sequencing was performed for roughly 24 treated patients wherever samples were available for exploratory analyses. In the chemotherapy-containing groups, vaccination started alongside temozolomide cycles, whereas in patients who had radiotherapy alone it started 4-6 weeks after radiotherapy. Before enrollment, most patients had been given radiochemotherapy with temozolomide as standard therapy, while the rest had received either radiotherapy alone or temozolomide alone. Of the approximately 30 treated patients, about 62% were male and about 40% were female, and the mean age was approximately 40 years. Peripheral blood was collected at six visits: V03 (baseline), V05, V07, V10, V12 and V13.

General findings and caveats noted by the study authors: Pseudoprogression seemed to be unrelated to changes in the top peripheral T cell clonotypes found by TCRB sequencing. The authors noted that analyses of patient blood samples could not be reproduced because of sample limitations. Immune responses induced by the vaccine were seen in over 90% of patients across multiple MHC alleles. Selection of PBMC samples for TCRB deep sequencing was based on availability.

This specimen consisted of PBMCs, obtained from a glioma patient whose treatment included an IDH1 peptide vaccine. In this chain, TRBV5-1 is recombined with TRBJ2-1; 9 bases in between match TRBD2. The clonotype comes from a middle-aged woman with glioma. The DNA is TGCGCCAGCAGCTTGGCTGCACTAGCGGGTAACAATGAGCAGTTCTTC. It is translated as CASSLAALAGNNEQFF. Supplemented by the reference TRBV5-1 and TRBJ2-1 proteins around the CDR3, the complete variable domain is KAGVTQTPRYLIKTRGQQVTLSCSPISGHRSVSWYQQTPGQGLQFLFEYFSETQRNKGNFPGRFSGRQFSNSRSEMNVSTLELGDSALYLCASSLAALAGNNEQFFGPGTRLTVL.